These 10 T cell receptor beta chains share one sample of origin, sequenced in a study of CD8 T cells in Susac syndrome. Reverse transcription of roughly 0.5 to 1 ug RNA was carried out with random hexamers. TCRdb used MiXCR to reprocess the immunoSEQ multiplex PCR reads, holding one entry per CDR3 protein. The repertoire includes 56,000 or so distinct CDR3 sequences, more than 85% of them detected once, and 0.75% sits in the top ten. Sequencing was performed on CD8+ T cells from PBMCs. These receptors came from a human donor with Susac syndrome.

CDR3: CASSPLDSPLHF. DNA of the CDR3: TGTGCCAGCTCACCCCTTGACTCACCCCTCCACTTT. The chain carries TRBV18 and TRBJ1-6; D gene unclear. CDR1 and CDR2 (germline): KGHSH, LQKENI. The CDR3 has 12 residues. V was trimmed by 3 bases and J by 10 bases, leaving 7 bases between them.

The chain links TRBV20-1 to TRBJ2-7, with TRBD1 matching over 8 bases. The germline V gene encodes CDR1 DFQATT and CDR2 SNEGSKA (reference sequence). The length of the CDR3 is 15 residues. Trimming cost V 0 bases and J 6 bases; bases outside gene matches: 10. The chain's CDR3 is CSARDPGQGASEQYF. CDR3 sequence (DNA): TGCAGTGCTAGAGATCCGGGGCAGGGGGCAAGCGAGCAGTACTTC.

This chain uses TRBV29-1 with TRBJ2-3, with a tentative D call TRBD1 (7 bases). Per the germline V gene, CDR1 is SQVTM and CDR2 is ANQGSEA. The CDR3 consists of 14 residues. With 1 base removed from V and 1 base from J, the gap between germline ends came to 9 bases. The CDR3: CSVEGRGRTDTQYF. The CDR3 coding sequence is TGCAGCGTTGAAGGGAGGGGGCGCACAGATACGCAGTATTTT.

The J gene is TRBJ2-1, the V gene TRBV5-4; TRBD1 agrees at 9 bases. The germline V gene encodes CDR1 SGHNT and CDR2 YYREEE (reference sequence). The CDR3 extends over 15 amino acids. J gave up 8 bases and V 4 bases, and 10 bases lay outside the gene matches. CDR3 coding DNA: TGTGCCAGCAGCCCGGGACAGGGTTGGGTAGATGAGCAGTTCTTC. It translates to CASSPGQGWVDEQFF.

This chain connects TRBV30 to TRBJ1-4; tentative D call: TRBD1 (5 bases). V was pared by 4 bases and J by 4 bases, with 10 bases between. This CDR3 is built from 13 residues. The germline CDR1 and CDR2 sequences are GTSNPN and SVGIG (reference sequence). This CDR3 is CAWTTGLNEKLFF. The CDR3 DNA reads TGTGCCTGGACTACAGGACTTAATGAAAAACTGTTTTTT.

The chain links TRBV2 to TRBJ2-1; no clear D gene. Germline V gene sequence: CDR1 SNHLY, CDR2 FYNNEI. The CDR3 has 13 amino acids. V lost 5 bases, J lost 10 bases, and 15 bases lay in between. The CDR3 here is CASSPESSQEQFF. The CDR3 coding sequence is TGTGCCAGCAGTCCTGAAAGTAGCCAAGAGCAGTTCTTC.

V gene TRBV9 combines with J gene TRBJ2-7; D may match TRBD1 or TRBD2 (5 bases each). Germline V gives CDR1 SGDLS, CDR2 YYNGEE. The CDR3 runs 15 residues. Between the trimmed V and J ends, which lost 0 bases and 3 bases, there was a span of 13 bases. The CDR3 here is CASSVGGNGYYEQYF. CDR3 sequence (DNA): TGTGCCAGCAGCGTAGGGGGGAATGGGTACTACGAGCAGTACTTC. Variable domain in full (rest from reference TRBV9 and TRBJ2-7): DSGVTQTPKHLITATGQRVTLRCSPRSGDLSVYWYQQSLDQGLQFLIQYYNGEERAKGNILERFSAQQFPDLHSELNLSSLELGDSALYFCASSVGGNGYYEQYFGPGTRLTVT.

The chain employs TRBV4-3 and TRBJ2-7; tentatively, D is TRBD2 (6 bases). Trimming stripped 4 bases from V and 0 bases from J, with 13 bases between. This CDR3 spans 15 amino acids. Germline CDR1 is LGHNA and CDR2 is YSLEER. CDR3: CASSLSVGGSYEQYF. DNA for the CDR3: TGCGCCAGCAGCCTAAGTGTGGGGGGCTCCTACGAGCAGTACTTC.

The genes are TRBV5-1 and TRBJ2-1, with 7 bases that match TRBD1. The germline CDR1 and CDR2 sequences are SGHRS and YFSETQ. Trimming removed 0 bases from V and 5 bases from J; junction bases left unmatched: 5. This CDR3 is built from 15 residues. For the CDR3, the DNA is TGCGCCAGCAGCTTGGGACAGGGTCATAACAATGAGCAGTTCTTC. Protein sequence: CASSLGQGHNNEQFF.

V usage is TRBV20-1 and J usage is TRBJ1-5; the match to TRBD1 covers 10 bases. V was pared by 5 bases and J by 4 bases, with 11 bases of the junction left unmatched. Germline V gene data show CDR1 as DFQATT and CDR2 as SNEGSKA (reference sequence). This CDR3 has 16 residues. The CDR3 protein is CSARTGTGVTNQPQHF. The CDR3 DNA sequence: TGCAGTGCTCGAACCGGGACAGGGGTAACAAATCAGCCCCAGCATTTT.